What follows are 26 T cell receptor beta chains derived from one specimen sequenced in a study of blood T cells in healthy people across ages. The use of a sample-barcoded 5' primer and a J-beta primer mix characterized a second PCR of roughly 6 to 11 cycles. Via MiXCR, TCRdb re-called the 5' RACE reads, giving one row per CDR3 protein. Of about a million distinct CDR3 sequences in the sample, about 53% were seen once. The sequencing sample was made of blood. The receptors stem from a woman aged 60-75 years in good health.

V is TRBV3-1 and J is TRBJ1-1; D call uncertain. Trimming took off 1 base at V and 8 bases at J, with 8 bases between the two ends. Per germline, CDR1 LGHDT and CDR2 YNNKEL (reference sequence). The CDR3 length is 12 residues. Here the CDR3 DNA reads TGTGCCAGCAGCCAAGGAGTTGAAGAAGCTTTCTTT. This gives the protein CASSQGVEEAFF.

Notes on this clonotype: A read error may explain this, as a much larger clone is one base away. The V gene is TRBV11-3, the J gene TRBJ2-3; TRBD2 agrees at 9 bases. The CDR3 is made up of 15 amino acids. Per the germline V gene, CDR1 is SGHNT and CDR2 is YENEEA. CDR3 sequence: CASSPGLASTDTRYF. The CDR3 nucleotides are TGTGCCAGCAGCCCGGGACTAGCCAGCACAGATACGCGGTATTTT.

This sequence joins TRBV4-3 and TRBJ2-7; D remains unclear. Germline loops: CDR1 LGHNA, CDR2 YSLEER. The ends were cut back, 0 bases at V and 7 bases at J, with 13 bases in the middle. CDR3 length equals 14 residues. DNA for the CDR3: TGCGCCAGCAGCCAAGACAAGTGGGGTTATGAGCAGTACTTC. Translation: CASSQDKWGYEQYF.

This clonotype has more than one count but fewer than ten. The rearrangement joins TRBV15 to TRBJ2-7; 7 nucleotides align to TRBD1. CDR3 length: 16 residues. Trimming removed 0 bases from V and 2 bases from J; junction bases left unmatched: 7. In germline, CDR1 is LNHNV, CDR2 YYDKDF (reference sequence). Here the CDR3 reads CATSREAGTAPYEQYF. CDR3 DNA sequence: TGTGCCACCAGCAGAGAGGCCGGGACAGCACCCTACGAGCAGTACTTC.

This clonotype has a handful of counts. This sequence joins TRBV4-3 and TRBJ2-5; D is perhaps TRBD1 (6 bases). This CDR3 has 15 residues. Germline V CDR1 and CDR2: LGHNA, YSLEER. Between the trimmed V and J ends, which lost 1 base and 1 base, there was a span of 10 bases. Written as DNA, the CDR3 is TGCGCCAGCAGCCAAGGACAGGCTCCCCAAGAGACCCAGTACTTC. Its translation is CASSQGQAPQETQYF.

Only one count was recorded for this clonotype. CDR3 nucleotides: TGTGCCAGCAGCTTAATTTTGACTAGCGGACAAGAGACCCAGTACTTC. Its protein product is CASSLILTSGQETQYF. The rearrangement uses TRBV7-9 and TRBJ2-5; 9 bases map to TRBD2. CDR1 is SEHNR and CDR2 is FQNEAQ in the germline V gene (reference sequence). The CDR3 sequence is 16 residues long. The V and J ends lost 2 bases and 2 bases, in that order; junction bases with no gene match: 6.

This chain uses TRBV5-1 with TRBJ2-1; 9 nucleotides line up with TRBD1. Germline loops: CDR1 SGHRS, CDR2 YFSETQ. This CDR3 spans 14 amino acids. The ends lost 0 bases at V and 7 bases at J; junction bases unmatched: 2. This CDR3 reads CASSLGGTGNEQFF. The CDR3 DNA reads as TGCGCCAGCAGCTTGGGGGGGACAGGGAATGAGCAGTTCTTC.

On this clonotype: At one end the junction does not follow the germline gene, possibly because of a read error. The gene calls are TRBV4-2 and TRBJ2-3; tentatively, D is TRBD2 (6 bases). The germline V gene encodes CDR1 LGHNA and CDR2 YNFKEQ. The CDR3 length is 15 residues. CDR3 protein: CACSHSSGSTDTQYF. DNA for the CDR3: TGTGCCTGCAGCCACTCCAGCGGGAGCACAGATACGCAGTATTTT.

The chain carries TRBV6-1 and TRBJ2-1; perhaps TRBD2 as D (5 bases). CDR1 and CDR2 (germline): MNHNS, SASEGT. The CDR3 sequence is 16 residues long. Trimming removed 6 bases at V and 7 bases at J, with 22 bases between. The CDR3 is CASRRSQLEPRNEQFF. CDR3 bases: TGTGCCAGCAGGAGGTCACAACTAGAACCCAGAAATGAGCAGTTCTTC.

The J gene is TRBJ2-6, the V gene TRBV9, with TRBD2 as a possible D gene (5 bases). Trimming took 4 bases from V and 2 from J, leaving 10 bases between them. The CDR3 sequence is 15 residues long. Per the germline V gene, CDR1 is SGDLS and CDR2 is YYNGEE. CDR3 in amino acids: CASSPLLAGANVLTF. As DNA, the CDR3 is TGTGCCAGCAGCCCATTACTAGCTGGGGCCAACGTCCTGACTTTC.

This clonotype was seen only a few times. J is TRBJ1-1 and V is TRBV4-1; no clear D. The CDR3 runs 16 residues. Germline V lookup: CDR1 MGHRA, CDR2 YSYEKL. The V and J ends lost 5 bases and 1 base respectively, with 17 bases between them. CDR3 in amino acids: CASSSASMSKNTEAFF. The CDR3 DNA reads TGCGCCAGCAGCTCCGCCAGCATGTCCAAGAACACTGAAGCTTTCTTT.

The gene calls are TRBV13 and TRBJ2-4, with unresolved D. V lost 5 bases and J 8 bases, leaving 34 bases between the germline ends. The CDR3 spans 20 residues. CDR1 and CDR2 from the germline V gene are PRHDT and FYEKMQ (reference sequence). CDR3 sequence (DNA): TGTGCCAGCAGCACCACGCAATTGAGTTCCGAAAGCTACGGAAGAGACATTCAGTACTTC. Its translation is CASSTTQLSSESYGRDIQYF.

The genes are TRBV20-1 and TRBJ2-2; D may be TRBD2 (6 bases). V lost 0 bases, J lost 4 bases, and 15 bases lay in between. CDR3 length: 16 residues. Germline V gives CDR1 DFQATT, CDR2 SNEGSKA (reference sequence). CDR3 amino acids: CSARDLWDSSTGELFF. The CDR3 nucleotides read TGCAGTGCTAGAGATCTATGGGACTCCAGCACCGGGGAGCTGTTTTTT.

The chain recombines TRBV21-1 with TRBJ2-7; the table assigns TRBD1, which was not confirmed against the DNA. TRBV21-1 is given as a pseudogene. This CDR3 has 16 amino acids. CDR3 in amino acids: CASSKVPLPKRDKQYF. The DNA of the CDR3 is TGTGCCAGCAGCAAAGTTCCCCTACCAAAAAGGGACAAGCAGTACTTC.

The CDR3 bases are TGTGCCAGCAGTTTAGTAGGGGGCCGAGATGAGACCCAGTACTTC. Its protein product is CASSLVGGRDETQYF. The V gene is TRBV12-3 or TRBV12-4, the J gene TRBJ2-5, with 7 bases that match TRBD1. The trim removed 1 base at V and 5 bases at J, leaving 7 bases unmatched. The CDR3 is 15 amino acids.

The chain recombines TRBV7-9 with TRBJ1-6, with D possibly TRBD1 on 6 matching bases. The germline CDR1 and CDR2 sequences are SEHNR and FQNEAQ (reference sequence). The V end lost 5 bases, the J end lost 14 bases, and 19 bases lay between the germline ends. The CDR3 totals 14 residues. The CDR3 loop is CASSQVDSQSSLHF. As DNA, the CDR3 is TGTGCCAGCAGCCAGGTGGACAGCCAATCTTCCCTCCACTTT.

J is TRBJ2-7 and V is TRBV20-1; D is unresolved. The CDR3 is 12 residues long. V gave up 3 bases and J gave up 0 bases, with 6 bases separating them. Germline CDR1 is DFQATT and CDR2 is SNEGSKA (reference sequence). The CDR3 bases are TGCAGTGCTAGTTTATCCTCCTACGAGCAGTACTTC. It specifies CSASLSSYEQYF.

The chain carries TRBV28 and TRBJ2-1; 9 nucleotides match TRBD1. V lost 7 bases to trimming and J lost 7 bases; unmatched junction nucleotides: 8. The CDR3 sequence is 14 residues long. In germline, CDR1 is MDHEN, CDR2 SYDVKM. CDR3 amino acids: CASITGGEVNEQFF. The DNA of the CDR3 is TGTGCCAGCATCACAGGGGGCGAGGTTAATGAGCAGTTCTTC.

This chain connects TRBV18 to TRBJ1-6; TRBD1 matches at 7 bases. V was clipped by 3 bases and J by 14 bases; unmatched bases: 10. CDR1 and CDR2 from the germline V gene are KGHSH and LQKENI. The CDR3 is 14 residues long. CDR3: CASSPSGTVATLHF. The DNA for the CDR3 is TGTGCCAGCTCACCCAGCGGGACAGTCGCCACCCTCCACTTT.

The rearrangement links TRBV10-2 to TRBJ1-6; perhaps TRBD1 as D (5 bases). Trimming took off 4 bases at V and 7 bases at J, with 8 bases between the two ends. Germline CDR1 reads WSHSY; CDR2 reads SAAADI. The CDR3 is 13 residues long. CDR3 sequence reads: CASSGQTNSPLHF. CDR3 sequence (DNA): TGCGCCAGCAGTGGACAGACGAATTCACCCCTCCACTTT.

The chain is built from TRBV27 and TRBJ2-7; 8 bases map to TRBD2. Per germline, CDR1 MNHEY and CDR2 SMNVEV (reference sequence). This CDR3 has 15 amino acids. Germline trimming cut 3 bases from V and 3 bases from J; bases unmatched to any gene: 7. The CDR3 here is CASSFLGTSGYEQYF. DNA of the CDR3: TGTGCCAGCAGTTTCCTCGGGACTAGTGGCTACGAGCAGTACTTC.

This chain uses TRBV11-2 with TRBJ1-2, with D tentatively TRBD1 (5 bases). CDR1 is SGHAT and CDR2 is FQNNGV in the germline V gene. The CDR3 contains 13 residues. The ends were cut back, 5 bases at V and 4 bases at J, with 11 bases in the middle. CDR3 amino acids: CASSISGAYGYTF. The CDR3 DNA is TGTGCCAGCAGCATATCCGGGGCCTATGGCTACACCTTC.

The chain is built from TRBV20-1 and TRBJ2-4, with 8 nucleotides matching TRBD1. The CDR3 is 14 residues long. Losses at the gene ends were 1 base for V and 13 bases for J; bases not matched to a gene: 12. CDR1 is DFQATT and CDR2 is SNEGSKA in the germline V gene (reference sequence). The CDR3 loop is CSARVGRGLVEQYF. In DNA form, the CDR3 reads TGCAGTGCTAGAGTGGGCAGGGGGCTGGTTGAGCAGTACTTC.

The chain uses TRBV7-9 and TRBJ2-7; D gene uncertain. The CDR3 covers 14 residues. Germline lookup yields CDR1 SEHNR and CDR2 FQNEAQ (reference sequence). V lost 2 bases to trimming and J lost 2 bases, with 10 bases between them. Here the CDR3 reads CASSLRPSTYEQYF. The CDR3 bases are TGTGCCAGCAGCTTACGTCCCAGTACCTACGAGCAGTACTTC.

This clonotype showed up just a few times. The chain joins TRBV6-5 to TRBJ2-7; D is uncertain. Trimming shortened V by 11 bases and J by 2 bases, and 16 bases separated the two germline ends. CDR1 MNHEY and CDR2 SVGAGI come from the germline V gene. There are 13 residues in the CDR3. The DNA of the CDR3 is TGTGCCTCCGGCCCGGGCGCACCCTACGAGCAGTACTTC. It translates to CASGPGAPYEQYF.

As to this clonotype: One junction end does not reproduce the germline sequence, and a read error may be involved. This sequence joins TRBV7-8 and TRBJ2-3; TRBD2 agrees at 14 bases. The CDR3 has 18 residues. CDR1 is SGHVS and CDR2 is FQNEAQ in the germline V gene. CDR3 in DNA: TGTGCCGGCAGCTCCCATCGACTAGCGGGAGGGCCGAGAGATACGCAGTATTTT. It is translated as CAGSSHRLAGGPRDTQYF.